What follows are 9 T cell receptor beta chains derived from one specimen sequenced in a study of blood T cell repertoires in COVID-19. TCRdb's table, derived via immunoSEQ multiplex PCR, lists solely in-frame clones and lacks some. The data contain roughly 250,000 clones, around nine tenths of them singletons. Sequencing was carried out using peripheral blood. The origin of the receptors is a man aged 25-40 years with acute or convalescent COVID-19.

The chain combines TRBV12-3 or TRBV12-4 with TRBJ2-1, with D tentatively TRBD1 (6 bases). This CDR3 region has 13 residues. Between the trimmed V and J ends, which lost 6 bases and 5 bases, there was a span of 11 bases. The CDR3 DNA is TGTGCCAGCAGGGGGGCCGCTAACAATGAGCAGTTCTTC. Amino acids: CASRGAANNEQFF.

The CDR3 spells CASSSLAGLTGELFF. The CDR3 DNA reads TGTGCCAGCAGTTCTCTGGCGGGGTTGACCGGGGAGCTGTTTTTT. The chain combines TRBV6-5 with TRBJ2-2; possibly TRBD2 for D (6 bases). CDR3 length: 15 amino acids. CDR1 is MNHEY and CDR2 is SVGAGI in the germline V gene. V lost 4 bases, J lost 5 bases, and 14 bases lay in between.

This chain links TRBV5-1 with TRBJ1-5, with D uncertain. CDR1 and CDR2 (germline): SGHRS, YFSETQ. Trimming cost V 9 bases and J 3 bases, with 13 bases left between them. The CDR3 is 13 amino acids. CDR3 sequence: CAKRGFDNQPQHF. The CDR3 DNA reads TGCGCCAAACGGGGATTTGACAATCAGCCCCAGCATTTT.

This clone was observed once. The rearrangement uses TRBV14 and TRBJ2-5; possible D gene TRBD1, 5 bases. Germline V gene sequence: CDR1 SGHDN, CDR2 FVKESK. The ends were cut back, 3 bases at V and 2 bases at J, with 13 bases in the middle. The CDR3 sequence is 15 residues long. The CDR3 here is CASSHLGHAQETQYF. In DNA form, the CDR3 reads TGTGCCAGCAGCCACTTAGGACACGCACAAGAGACCCAGTACTTC.

This sequence joins TRBV21-1 and TRBJ1-2; the table's TRBD1 call for D was not verified on the DNA. TRBV21-1 is described as a pseudogene. This CDR3 contains 16 residues. Here the CDR3 reads CASSKGRDRGDYGYTF. CDR3 bases: TGTGCCAGCAGCAAAGGGAGGGACAGGGGAGACTATGGCTACACCTTC.

This chain joins TRBV6-5 and TRBJ2-5; D is possibly TRBD1 (7 bases). The V end lost 6 bases, the J end lost 4 bases, and 18 bases lay between the germline ends. CDR1 and CDR2 (germline): MNHEY, SVGAGI. CDR3 length: 15 amino acids. The CDR3 DNA reads as TGTGCCAGCAGAAACAGGGGACTCGAGGGAGAGACCCAGTACTTC. Translating it yields CASRNRGLEGETQYF.

The chain has TRBV4-1 and TRBJ1-1; D unclear. Trimming cost V 7 bases and J 0 bases, with 15 bases left between them. The CDR3 length is 15 residues. Germline V CDR1 and CDR2: MGHRA, YSYEKL. The CDR3 DNA reads as TGCGCCAGCACCGGAGGTGGGTACATGAACACTGAAGCTTTCTTT. It yields the protein CASTGGGYMNTEAFF.

The V gene is TRBV19, the J gene TRBJ1-4; D unclear. Germline V gene data show CDR1 as LNHDA and CDR2 as SQIVND (reference sequence). V lost 1 base and J lost 7, with 7 bases in between. This CDR3 has 13 amino acids. The CDR3 here is CASSIGAGEKLFF. In DNA, the CDR3 is TGTGCCAGTAGTATAGGCGCTGGTGAAAAACTGTTTTTT.

J is TRBJ2-5 and V is TRBV6-5, with unresolved D. The CDR3 consists of 13 residues. V lost 3 bases to trimming and J lost 2 bases, with 7 bases between them. CDR1 and CDR2 from the germline V gene are MNHEY and SVGAGI. CDR3 protein: CASSYGLQETQYF. The CDR3 DNA follows: TGTGCCAGCAGTTATGGGCTACAAGAGACCCAGTACTTC.